A single sample is the source of the 17 T cell receptor beta chains below, sequenced in a study of blood T cell repertoires in COVID-19. Profiling relied on immunoSEQ multiplex PCR, and the TCRdb table lists in-frame clones only, not all of them. Here the sample spans over 60,000 clones, approximately 84% being singletons. The sequenced sample consisted of peripheral blood. The receptor set was obtained from a man aged 70 or older with active or convalescent COVID-19.

V and J are TRBV6-5 and TRBJ2-3, with unresolved D. V was shortened by 5 bases and J by 6 bases, with 9 bases between the two germline ends. This CDR3 is built from 12 residues. Germline V lookup: CDR1 MNHEY, CDR2 SVGAGI. CDR3 DNA sequence: TGTGCCAGCAGTCCCTCCAGGGATACGCAGTATTTT. This codes for CASSPSRDTQYF.

J is TRBJ2-5 and V is TRBV5-1; weak D call: TRBD2 (7 bases). The CDR3 sequence is 15 residues long. Germline CDR1 reads SGHRS; CDR2 reads YFSETQ. With 4 bases removed from V and 5 bases from J, the gap between germline ends came to 18 bases. This CDR3 reads CASSIQRGQGETQYF. The CDR3, as DNA: TGCGCCAGCAGCATACAGCGGGGCCAGGGGGAGACCCAGTACTTC.

This chain uses TRBV5-1 with TRBJ1-1; possibly TRBD1 for D (5 bases). The CDR3 loop spans 15 amino acids. Germline assignment: CDR1 SGHRS and CDR2 YFSETQ. V was trimmed by 0 bases and J by 1 base, leaving 10 bases between them. This CDR3 reads CASSLEGRANTEAFF. Written as DNA, the CDR3 is TGCGCCAGCAGCTTGGAGGGCAGGGCGAACACTGAAGCTTTCTTT.

The chain has TRBV28 and TRBJ1-1; D not certain. The CDR3 is 13 amino acids. Germline V gene lookup returns CDR1 MDHEN and CDR2 SYDVKM. The V gene lost 6 bases and the J gene lost 0 bases, with 8 bases spanning the gap. This chain's CDR3 is CASRPGMNTEAFF. The CDR3 DNA is TGTGCCAGCAGACCCGGGATGAACACTGAAGCTTTCTTT.

The chain links TRBV4-3 to TRBJ2-1; 8 bases are a match to TRBD1. CDR3 length: 16 amino acids. Trimming cost V 4 bases and J 2 bases; bases outside gene matches: 7. Per germline, CDR1 LGHNA and CDR2 YSLEER. The CDR3 DNA is TGCGCCAGCAGCCCGCAACTACAGGGGGCCTACAATGAGCAGTTCTTC. Its translation is CASSPQLQGAYNEQFF.

The chain couples TRBV29-1 to TRBJ1-2; TRBD1 matches at 7 bases. V lost 6 bases and J lost 3; bases outside the gene matches: 13. This CDR3 spans 15 amino acids. The germline CDR1 and CDR2 sequences are SQVTM and ANQGSEA. The CDR3 DNA sequence: TGCAGCGTGGGGGGTACAGGGGACGTCGACTATGGCTACACCTTC. This translates into CSVGGTGDVDYGYTF.

The V call is TRBV2, the J call TRBJ2-2; TRBD1 agrees at 7 bases. The length of the CDR3 is 15 residues. With 6 bases clipped from V and 8 bases from J, the junction kept 12 bases outside the gene matches. Per the germline V gene, CDR1 is SNHLY and CDR2 is FYNNEI. CDR3 sequence: CASRRQGRATGELFF. The CDR3 DNA is TGTGCCAGCAGGAGACAGGGCCGAGCAACAGGGGAGCTGTTTTTT.

This clone came up once. The rearrangement links TRBV2 to TRBJ2-2; 8 bases are a match to TRBD2. The CDR3 loop spans 15 amino acids. V lost 3 bases to trimming and J lost 4 bases; unmatched junction nucleotides: 4. The germline CDR1 and CDR2 sequences are SNHLY and FYNNEI. CDR3 nucleotides: TGTGCCAGCAGTGAGAACGGGAGGGCCACCGGGGAGCTGTTTTTT. Translation gives CASSENGRATGELFF.

This clone was detected only once. This chain joins TRBV27 and TRBJ2-5; D gene uncertain. The germline V gene encodes CDR1 MNHEY and CDR2 SMNVEV (reference sequence). V lost 5 bases and J lost 7, with 20 bases in between. There are 15 residues in the CDR3. The CDR3 region is CASSPQWAGVRTQYF. CDR3 nucleotides: TGTGCCAGCAGTCCTCAGTGGGCAGGCGTGAGGACCCAGTACTTC.

The V gene is TRBV5-1, the J gene TRBJ1-4, with 7 bases that match TRBD1. CDR1 and CDR2 (germline): SGHRS, YFSETQ. V shed 4 bases, J shed 7 bases, and the junction held 7 bases outside the gene matches. This CDR3 contains 14 residues. The CDR3 protein is CASSPTGLGEKLFF. CDR3 bases: TGCGCCAGCAGCCCGACAGGGCTCGGTGAAAAACTGTTTTTT.

This chain joins TRBV9 and TRBJ2-1; 7 bases align to TRBD2. V was pared by 4 bases and J by 2 bases, with 9 bases of the junction left unmatched. The germline gives CDR1 SGDLS, CDR2 YYNGEE. This CDR3 spans 16 amino acids. The CDR3 DNA follows: TGTGCCAGCAGCCCAGAAGAGGGACTACCCTACAATGAGCAGTTCTTC. Its protein is CASSPEEGLPYNEQFF.

This chain uses TRBV28 with TRBJ2-7; D remains unclear. Between the trimmed V and J ends, which lost 3 bases and 0 bases, there was a span of 12 bases. The CDR3 extends over 15 amino acids. Looked up from germline, CDR1 is MDHEN and CDR2 is SYDVKM. The CDR3 loop is CASSFQRKSSYEQYF. The CDR3 DNA reads as TGTGCCAGCAGTTTCCAGCGCAAGAGCTCCTACGAGCAGTACTTC.

In its sample, this clone was seen a few times. The genes are TRBV30 and TRBJ2-1; 10 nucleotides match TRBD2. CDR3 length: 14 amino acids. The ends lost 4 bases at V and 7 bases at J; junction bases unmatched: 7. Per the germline V gene, CDR1 is GTSNPN and CDR2 is SVGIG (reference sequence). In nucleotides, the CDR3 is TGTGCCTGGAACAGCGGGAGGGCCTCAAATGAGCAGTTCTTC. Amino acid sequence: CAWNSGRASNEQFF.

V is TRBV12-3 or TRBV12-4 and J is TRBJ2-7; possible D gene TRBD2, 5 bases. V lost 8 bases and J lost 5, with 10 bases in between. This CDR3 contains 11 residues. CDR3 sequence: CASRGVDEQYF. CDR3 DNA: TGTGCCAGCCGGGGTGTAGACGAGCAGTACTTC.

J is TRBJ2-7 and V is TRBV19; the D is unclear. Trimming removed 3 bases from V and 3 bases from J, with 12 bases in between. CDR1 and CDR2 from the germline V gene are LNHDA and SQIVND (reference sequence). The CDR3 is made up of 14 amino acids. CDR3 sequence reads: CASSIHHEVYEQYF. CDR3 DNA: TGTGCCAGTAGTATCCATCACGAGGTCTACGAGCAGTACTTC.

The rearrangement uses TRBV2 and TRBJ1-4; D not certain. From germline, CDR1 is SNHLY and CDR2 FYNNEI. V was cut by 6 bases and J by 8 bases, with 10 bases left in between. This CDR3 is 12 amino acids long. In nucleotides, the CDR3 is TGTGCCAGCAGGCCCCGCGGGGAAAAACTGTTTTTT. Protein product: CASRPRGEKLFF.

CDR3 amino acids: CASSEGLVYYEQYF. The CDR3 DNA reads TGTGCCAGCAGCGAGGGACTAGTCTACTACGAGCAGTACTTC. V usage is TRBV3-1 (or the pseudogene TRBV3-2) and J usage is TRBJ2-7, with 8 bases matching TRBD2. V shed 5 bases, J shed 3 bases, and the junction held 6 bases outside the gene matches. CDR3 size: 14 residues. CDR1 and CDR2 (germline): LGHDT, YNNKEL (reference sequence).